This T cell receptor beta chain was captured by sequencing in a study of long-term antiretroviral therapy in people with HIV. Overall study results and limits: The repertoire was dominated at all time points by clones expanded before ART. All blood samples came from the years 2004 to 2017, possibly under older ART regimens.

This clone has only one observation. Antigen specificity is unknown. Assay version v3.0 of immunoSEQ was used, and it was run at survey level. Sequencing was directed toward 40,000-50,000 T-cell genomes in each sample. The data were produced by immunoSEQ multiplex PCR, yet TCRdb's version contains in-frame clones alone and is incomplete. The sample has about 33,000 clones; 60% to 85% are singletons. V shed 6 bases and J 0 bases; nucleotides not matched to a gene: 6. CDR3 length: 17 amino acids. CDR1 ENHRY and CDR2 SYGVKD come from the germline V gene. Donors needed at least one pre-ART PBMC sample plus at least two post-ART samples.

This sequence was found in a woman between 50 and 59 years old with HIV. This specimen consisted of unsorted PBMCs, obtained 2 years after starting antiretroviral therapy. This rearrangement joins TRBV10-3 to TRBJ2-2, with 11 bases identical to TRBD2. The CDR3 coding sequence is TGTGCCATCAGAAGTCTAGCGGGGGGCACGAACACCGGGGAGCTGTTTTTT. Translated, it gives CAIRSLAGGTNTGELFF.